A selection of T cell receptor beta chains follows, all from one sample in a study of cytomegalovirus exposure and HLA in healthy donors. The repertoire was sequenced with immunoSEQ multiplex PCR; TCRdb's copy has only in-frame clones and lacks some. The sample yields fewer than 250,000 clones, 65% to 90% seen once. Sample: PBMCs. The receptor set was obtained from a girl aged 10 to 17 in good health and CMV-seronegative. Both conserved end residues are part of each CDR3. Fields, in order: clone size, V gene, D gene, J gene, CDR3 protein, CDR3 DNA. D genes are given only for firm matches. Only part of the rows carry a size: once, few, many, or a class if the clone is expanded.

.,TRBV5-1,.,TRBJ1-2,CASSNRDANYGYTF,TGCGCCAGCAGCAACAGGGATGCGAACTATGGCTACACCTTC
once,TRBV28,.,TRBJ2-7,CASSLSSRGYEQYF,TGTGCCAGCAGTTTATCCAGTAGGGGCTACGAGCAGTACTTC
once,TRBV13,TRBD1,TRBJ1-2,CASSSRRGTADYGYTF,TGTGCCAGCAGCTCTCGTAGGGGGACAGCGGACTATGGCTACACCTTC
few,TRBV6-1,.,TRBJ2-7,CASRQGVYEQYF,TGTGCCAGCAGGCAAGGAGTCTACGAGCAGTACTTC
.,TRBV27,TRBD2,TRBJ2-3,CASSFWGLAGGTDTQYF,TGTGCCAGCAGTTTTTGGGGACTAGCGGGGGGCACAGATACGCAGTATTTT
.,TRBV5-1,.,TRBJ2-7,CASSLSDEQYF,TGCGCCAGCAGCTTGTCGGACGAGCAGTACTTC
.,TRBV6-1,TRBD1,TRBJ1-5,CASSDGGTGEQPQHF,TGTGCCAGCAGCGACGGAGGGACAGGGGAACAGCCCCAGCATTTT
once,TRBV28,.,TRBJ1-1,CASSLGGRGAFF,TGTGCCAGCAGTTTAGGGGGGCGGGGGGCTTTCTTT
few,TRBV10-3,TRBD1,TRBJ1-1,CAISSGQGEWTEAFF,TGTGCCATCAGTTCAGGACAGGGAGAGTGGACTGAAGCTTTCTTT
few,TRBV28,TRBD2,TRBJ2-1,CASSLTSGGAMTRSYNEQFF,TGTGCCAGCAGTCTTACTAGCGGGGGGGCAATGACCCGCTCCTACAATGAGCAGTTCTTC
.,TRBV27,.,TRBJ2-4,CASSFLSGEAIQYF,TGTGCCAGCAGTTTCTTATCTGGGGAGGCCATTCAGTACTTC
.,TRBV28,.,TRBJ1-5,CATTEYSNQPQHF,TGTGCTACGACGGAGTATAGCAATCAGCCCCAGCATTTT